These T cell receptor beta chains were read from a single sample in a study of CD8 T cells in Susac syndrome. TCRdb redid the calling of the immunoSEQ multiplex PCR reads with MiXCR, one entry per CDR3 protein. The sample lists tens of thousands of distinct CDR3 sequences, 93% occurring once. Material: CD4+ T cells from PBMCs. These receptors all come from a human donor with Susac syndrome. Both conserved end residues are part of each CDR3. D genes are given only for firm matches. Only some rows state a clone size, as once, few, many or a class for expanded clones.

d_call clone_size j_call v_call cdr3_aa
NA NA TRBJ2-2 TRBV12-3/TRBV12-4 CASSSRLHANTGELFF
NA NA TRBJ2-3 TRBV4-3 CASSLETGLGTDTQYF
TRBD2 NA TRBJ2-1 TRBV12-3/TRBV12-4 CASIFGLAGGGFNEQFF
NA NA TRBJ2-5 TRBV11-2 CASSLAEGETQYF
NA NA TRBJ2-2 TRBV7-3 CASSLIGTGELFF
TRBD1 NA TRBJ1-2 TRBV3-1 CASSRLTGVTNYGYTF
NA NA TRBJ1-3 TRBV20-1 CSATDTFSGNTIYF
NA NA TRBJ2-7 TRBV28 CASSFGPSDPYEQYF
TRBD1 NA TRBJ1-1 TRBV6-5 CASNKQGMNTEAFF
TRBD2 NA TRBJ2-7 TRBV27 CASSSAFQRAGGNLYEQYF
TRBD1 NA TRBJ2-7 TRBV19 CASSIGGTGSHEQYF
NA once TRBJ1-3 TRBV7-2 CASSITTVSGNTIYF
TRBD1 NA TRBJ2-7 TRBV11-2 CASSLRAGGYEQYF
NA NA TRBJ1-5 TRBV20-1 CSAPVGGVNQPQHF
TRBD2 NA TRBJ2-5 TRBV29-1 CSVSSGGETQYF
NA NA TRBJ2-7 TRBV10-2 CASSESSGYEQYF
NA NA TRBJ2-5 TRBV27 CASSLEAPQYSNRETQYF
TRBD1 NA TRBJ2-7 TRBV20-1 CSALTSMTGREQYF
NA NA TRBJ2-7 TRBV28 CASSFYDRYYEQYF
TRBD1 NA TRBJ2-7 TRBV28 CASSFTPTTGGRYEQYF
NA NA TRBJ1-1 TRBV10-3 CAISGQMNTEAFF
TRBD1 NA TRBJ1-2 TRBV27 CASSQQGGTFGYGYTF
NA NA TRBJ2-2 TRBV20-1 CSASPQPAGTGELFF
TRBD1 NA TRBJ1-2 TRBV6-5 CASSRGRGYGYTF
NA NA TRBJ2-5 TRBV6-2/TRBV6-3 CASSYFGNQETQYF
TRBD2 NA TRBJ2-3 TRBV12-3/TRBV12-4 CASRAGTSATQYF
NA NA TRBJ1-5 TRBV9 CASSVAEEMNQPQHF
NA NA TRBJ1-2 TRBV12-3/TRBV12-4 CASSPSGSYGYTF
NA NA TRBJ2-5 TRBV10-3 CAIRAGPAETQYF
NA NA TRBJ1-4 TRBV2 CASSDYSSTNEKLFF
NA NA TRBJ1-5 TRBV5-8 CASSLAVTGNQPQHF
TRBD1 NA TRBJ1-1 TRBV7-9 CASSPDRRGTEAFF
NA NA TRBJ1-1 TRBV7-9 CASSLDVGRLNTEAFF
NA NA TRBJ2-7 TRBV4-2 CASSQGVAISYEQYF
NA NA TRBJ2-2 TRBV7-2 CASSLRDTGELFF
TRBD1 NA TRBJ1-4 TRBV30 CAWSGFRTGVVRTNEKLFF
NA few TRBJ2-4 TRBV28 CASSLSGLAKNIQYF
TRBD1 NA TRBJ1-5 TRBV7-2 CASNPTGGSNQPQHF
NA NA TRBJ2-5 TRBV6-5 CASSYDPKGTTQYF
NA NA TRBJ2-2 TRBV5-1 CASSFTAGHTGELFF
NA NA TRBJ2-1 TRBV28 CASSAPGGPRSYNEQFF
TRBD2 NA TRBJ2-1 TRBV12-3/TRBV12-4 CASSFTSGQDEQFF
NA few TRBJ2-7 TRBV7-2 CASSLVALPASYEQYF